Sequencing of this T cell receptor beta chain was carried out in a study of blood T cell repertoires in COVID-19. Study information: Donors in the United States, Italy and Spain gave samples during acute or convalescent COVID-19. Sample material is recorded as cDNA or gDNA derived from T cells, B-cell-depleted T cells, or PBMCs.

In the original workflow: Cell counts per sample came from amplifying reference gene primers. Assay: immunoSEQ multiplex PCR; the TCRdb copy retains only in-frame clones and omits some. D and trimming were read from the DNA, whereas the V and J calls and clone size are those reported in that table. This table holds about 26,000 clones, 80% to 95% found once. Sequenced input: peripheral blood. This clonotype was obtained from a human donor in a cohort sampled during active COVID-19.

The DNA of the CDR3 is TGTGCCAGCAGTGGGGAGGGACTAGCGGGGGGGCAGCTCACAGATACGCAGTATTTT. This translates into CASSGEGLAGGQLTDTQYF. J is TRBJ2-3 and V is TRBV6-1; 16 nucleotides agree with TRBD2. Losses at the gene ends were 4 bases for V and 2 bases for J; bases not matched to a gene: 9. CDR1 is MNHNS and CDR2 is SASEGT in the germline V gene. The length of the CDR3 is 19 residues.